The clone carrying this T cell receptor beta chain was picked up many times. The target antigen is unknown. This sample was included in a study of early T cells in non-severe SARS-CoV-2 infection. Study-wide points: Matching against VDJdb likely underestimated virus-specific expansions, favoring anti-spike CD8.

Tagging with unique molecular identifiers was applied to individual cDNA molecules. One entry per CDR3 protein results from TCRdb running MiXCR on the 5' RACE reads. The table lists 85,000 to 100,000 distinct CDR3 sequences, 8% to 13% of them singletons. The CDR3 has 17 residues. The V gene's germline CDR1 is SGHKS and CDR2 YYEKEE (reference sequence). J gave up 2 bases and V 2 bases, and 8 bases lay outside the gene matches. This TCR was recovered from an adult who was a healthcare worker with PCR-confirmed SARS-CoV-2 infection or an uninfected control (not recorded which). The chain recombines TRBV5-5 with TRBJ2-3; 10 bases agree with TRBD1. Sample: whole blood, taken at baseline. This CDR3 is CASSLLPGQGYTDTQYF. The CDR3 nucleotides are TGTGCCAGCAGCTTACTCCCGGGACAGGGGTACACAGATACGCAGTATTTT.